The 30 T cell receptor beta chains presented below share a single source sample, sequenced in a study of blood T cell repertoires in COVID-19. The table came from immunoSEQ multiplex PCR; TCRdb's copy has only in-frame clones and leaves some out. Of 290,000 or so clones listed, 91% are singletons. Sequencing was carried out using peripheral blood. The source is a woman in her twenties or thirties with COVID-19, enrolled during active disease.

The rearrangement joins TRBV3-1 (or the pseudogene TRBV3-2) to TRBJ2-1, with D possibly matching TRBD2 (6 bases). V lost 1 base, J lost 4 bases, and 14 bases lay in between. The CDR3 is 16 amino acids. Germline V gene data show CDR1 as LGHDT and CDR2 as YNNKEL (reference sequence). CDR3 DNA sequence: TGTGCCAGCAGCCAAGCGGCTAGCGTGGGGTACAATGAGCAGTTCTTC. This gives the protein CASSQAASVGYNEQFF.

V usage is TRBV7-9 and J usage is TRBJ2-1, with 7 bases aligning to TRBD2. V was pared by 2 bases and J by 0 bases, with 1 base of the junction left unmatched. CDR1 SEHNR and CDR2 FQNEAQ come from the germline V gene (reference sequence). The CDR3 totals 15 residues. This chain's CDR3 is CASSLSGASYNEQFF. Written as DNA, the CDR3 is TGTGCCAGCAGCTTAAGCGGGGCCTCCTACAATGAGCAGTTCTTC.

The chain uses TRBV9 and TRBJ2-1; 8 bases align to TRBD2. Germline lookup yields CDR1 SGDLS and CDR2 YYNGEE. J lost 7 bases, V lost 0 bases, and 9 bases had no gene match. The CDR3 is made up of 16 amino acids. CDR3 residues: CASSVGRAGGLNEQFF. CDR3 DNA sequence: TGTGCCAGCAGCGTAGGCAGGGCGGGAGGCTTGAATGAGCAGTTCTTC. The complete variable domain, with remaining parts taken from reference TRBV9 and TRBJ2-1, reads DSGVTQTPKHLITATGQRVTLRCSPRSGDLSVYWYQQSLDQGLQFLIQYYNGEERAKGNILERFSAQQFPDLHSELNLSSLELGDSALYFCASSVGRAGGLNEQFFGPGTRLTVL.

This chain connects TRBV18 to TRBJ2-1, with D possibly matching TRBD1 (8 bases). The CDR3 has 15 amino acids. V was shortened by 5 bases and J by 5 bases, with 16 bases between the two germline ends. Germline V gene data show CDR1 as KGHSH and CDR2 as LQKENI. In DNA, the CDR3 is TGTGCCAGCTCATCTAGGACAGGGAGGGACAATGAGCAGTTCTTC. It encodes CASSSRTGRDNEQFF.

The chain is built from TRBV24-1 and TRBJ2-5; tentative D call: TRBD1 (5 bases). The CDR3 totals 16 residues. V lost 2 bases to trimming and J lost 0 bases, with 12 bases between them. Germline CDR1 is KGHDR and CDR2 is SFDVKD. CDR3 loop: CATSDYGATYQETQYF. CDR3 DNA sequence: TGTGCCACCAGTGATTATGGGGCAACGTACCAAGAGACCCAGTACTTC.

The V gene is TRBV7-9, the J gene TRBJ1-1; D not certain. The length of the CDR3 is 14 residues. The germline CDR1 and CDR2 sequences are SEHNR and FQNEAQ (reference sequence). Trimming took off 0 bases at V and 5 bases at J, with 10 bases between the two ends. The CDR3, as DNA: TGTGCCAGCAGCTTAGCGGTCGGGGAAACTGAAGCTTTCTTT. It codes for CASSLAVGETEAFF. Based on the CDR3 plus reference TRBV7-9 and TRBJ1-1, the full variable domain is DTGVSQNPRHKITKRGQNVTFRCDPISEHNRLYWYRQTLGQGPEFLTYFQNEAQLEKSRLLSDRFSAERPKGSFSTLEIQRTEQGDSAMYLCASSLAVGETEAFFGQGTRLTVV.

V usage is TRBV4-1 and J usage is TRBJ1-2; the match to TRBD1 covers 9 bases. Germline CDR1 MGHRA, CDR2 YSYEKL. The CDR3 is 17 residues long. V dropped 1 base and J dropped 4; count of bases not matched to a gene: 10. The CDR3: CASSQALPTGGPYGYTF. Written as DNA, the CDR3 is TGCGCCAGCAGCCAAGCCCTTCCGACAGGGGGGCCCTATGGCTACACCTTC.

This chain connects TRBV9 to TRBJ1-3; D is ambiguous. CDR3 length equals 15 residues. Per germline, CDR1 SGDLS and CDR2 YYNGEE. V lost 4 bases and J lost 0, with 11 bases in between. The CDR3 bases are TGTGCCAGCAGCCCCCGGTTGAGCTCTGGAAACACCATATATTTT. Translating gives CASSPRLSSGNTIYF.

V and J are TRBV6-1 and TRBJ1-1; perhaps TRBD1 as D (5 bases). Trimming took off 2 bases at V and 6 bases at J, with 10 bases between the two ends. CDR3 size: 13 residues. Germline CDR1 and CDR2: MNHNS and SASEGT. CDR3: CASSERGGPEAFF. Written as DNA, the CDR3 is TGTGCCAGCAGTGAAAGGGGAGGCCCTGAAGCTTTCTTT.

CDR3 region: CASRGGIDEKLFF. The CDR3 region has the DNA TGTGCCAGCAGAGGCGGAATTGATGAAAAACTGTTTTTT. The rearrangement uses TRBV28 and TRBJ1-4; D gene uncertain. The CDR3 is 13 amino acids. Trimming pared 6 bases from V and 6 bases from J, leaving 11 bases between. Germline CDR1 is MDHEN and CDR2 is SYDVKM.

The chain links TRBV20-1 to TRBJ1-2; D call uncertain. The CDR3 has 11 amino acids. The V and J ends lost 3 bases and 8 bases respectively, with 10 bases between them. Germline CDR1 and CDR2: DFQATT and SNEGSKA (reference sequence). The CDR3 nucleotides read TGCAGTGCTAGCCCGGGATCCGGCTACACCTTC. This translates into CSASPGSGYTF.

The chain is built from TRBV30 and TRBJ2-2; 9 bases fit TRBD2. Unmatched junction bases numbered 5, after V lost 4 bases and J lost 8 bases. This CDR3 spans 13 amino acids. Germline lookup yields CDR1 GTSNPN and CDR2 SVGIG (reference sequence). This CDR3 is CAWTSGRRGELFF. Written as DNA, the CDR3 is TGTGCCTGGACCAGCGGGAGGCGTGGGGAGCTGTTTTTT. The full variable domain, with the rest looked up from reference TRBV30 and TRBJ2-2, is SQTIHQWPATLVQPVGSPLSLECTVEGTSNPNLYWYRQAAGRGLQLLFYSVGIGQISSEVPQNLSASRPQDRQFILSSKKLLLSDSGFYLCAWTSGRRGELFFGEGSRLTVL.

This clone has a single count. The rearrangement joins TRBV14 to TRBJ2-1, with 11 bases fitting TRBD2. Germline CDR1 reads SGHDN; CDR2 reads FVKESK. This CDR3 region has 15 residues. The junction had 3 bases not matched to a gene; V was cut back by 5 bases and J by 3 bases. The chain's CDR3 is CASSVAGGSYNEQFF. The CDR3, as DNA: TGTGCCAGCAGCGTAGCGGGAGGGAGCTACAATGAGCAGTTCTTC.

The sample holds a few counts of this clone. This chain links TRBV12-3 or TRBV12-4 with TRBJ1-5, with D tentatively TRBD1 (5 bases). The V and J ends lost 9 bases and 4 bases respectively, with 10 bases between them. This CDR3 spans 12 amino acids. CDR3 bases: TGTGCCAGTAGGGGCGGAAATCAGCCCCAGCATTTT. Translated, it gives CASRGGNQPQHF.

The chain employs TRBV7-3 and TRBJ2-4, with 8 bases aligning to TRBD1. CDR1 SGHTA and CDR2 FQGTGA come from the germline V gene. V lost 5 bases and J lost 2; bases outside the gene matches: 2. There are 14 residues in the CDR3. CDR3 DNA sequence: TGTGCCAGCAGCCGACAGGGGTCCAAAAACATTCAGTACTTC. Translation: CASSRQGSKNIQYF.

This chain links TRBV7-9 with TRBJ1-6; TRBD1 aligns across 9 bases. From germline, CDR1 is SEHNR and CDR2 FQNEAQ (reference sequence). The V segment lost 1 base and the J segment 10 bases; nucleotides outside the gene matches: 5. The CDR3 consists of 15 residues. CDR3 DNA sequence: TGTGCCAGCAGCTTAGGGGGACAGGGTCTATCACCCCTCCACTTT. This sequence encodes CASSLGGQGLSPLHF.

The V and J genes are TRBV7-2 and TRBJ2-7; the match to TRBD2 covers 11 bases. Germline V CDR1 and CDR2: SGHTA, FQGNSA. The V gene end was trimmed by 5 bases and the J gene end by 6 bases; junction bases not matched to a gene: 12. The length of the CDR3 is 16 residues. The CDR3 bases are TGTGCCAGCAGCCCTTGGGTAGCGGGAGGGCCCGCCGAGCAGTACTTC. It is translated as CASSPWVAGGPAEQYF.

V and J are TRBV28 and TRBJ1-5, with 9 bases matching TRBD1. Germline V gene data show CDR1 as MDHEN and CDR2 as SYDVKM. The CDR3 contains 17 residues. J was trimmed by 6 bases and V by 2 bases; bases with no gene match: 11. The CDR3 loop reads CASSLREGQGVGQPQHF. CDR3 nucleotide sequence: TGTGCCAGCAGTTTACGGGAGGGACAGGGAGTGGGTCAGCCCCAGCATTTT.

This clone was picked up one time. The chain uses TRBV5-8 and TRBJ2-6; TRBD1 aligns across 12 bases. Germline V lookup: CDR1 SGHTS, CDR2 YDEGEE. V lost 2 bases, J lost 4 bases, and 7 bases stayed unmatched. The CDR3 sequence is 18 residues long. In DNA, the CDR3 is TGTGCCAGCAGCTTCCGGGACAGGGGGCTTAGCGGGGCCAACGTCCTGACTTTC. Its translation: CASSFRDRGLSGANVLTF.

The chain recombines TRBV19 with TRBJ1-2, with 8 bases aligning to TRBD1. The germline V gene has CDR1 LNHDA and CDR2 SQIVND (reference sequence). There are 12 residues in the CDR3. The J segment lost 6 bases and the V segment lost 4 bases, leaving 1 base of the junction unmatched. CDR3 sequence reads: CASSTDRDGYTF. DNA of the CDR3: TGTGCCAGTAGTACGGACAGGGATGGCTACACCTTC. The full variable domain, rest sourced from reference TRBV19 and TRBJ1-2, is DGGITQSPKYLFRKEGQNVTLSCEQNLNHDAMYWYRQDPGQGLRLIYYSQIVNDFQKGDIAEGYSVSREKKESFPLTVTSAQKNPTAFYLCASSTDRDGYTFGSGTRLTVV.

The chain is built from TRBV30 and TRBJ2-3; D ambiguous. V lost 3 bases and J 0 bases, leaving 13 bases between the germline ends. Germline CDR1 and CDR2: GTSNPN and SVGIG (reference sequence). This CDR3 is 15 amino acids long. CDR3 bases: TGTGCCTGGAGCTTGGGCCAGATTAGCACAGATACGCAGTATTTT. As protein: CAWSLGQISTDTQYF.

The V and J genes are TRBV10-3 and TRBJ1-5; no reliable D call. CDR3 length equals 15 residues. V shed 0 bases and J shed 7 bases, with 13 bases lying between them. Germline V gene data show CDR1 as ENHRY and CDR2 as SYGVKD. The CDR3 sequence is CAISESRAGEQPQHF. CDR3 DNA sequence: TGTGCCATCAGTGAGTCGCGGGCAGGAGAACAGCCCCAGCATTTT.

V and J are TRBV7-2 and TRBJ1-1; no clear D. Trimming pared 1 base from V and 5 bases from J, leaving 14 bases between. The CDR3 consists of 15 residues. Per germline, CDR1 SGHTA and CDR2 FQGNSA. CDR3 sequence reads: CASSLDQTLSTEAFF. The CDR3 coding sequence is TGTGCCAGCAGCTTAGACCAGACTTTGAGTACTGAAGCTTTCTTT.

V is TRBV25-1 and J is TRBJ1-2; the D is unclear. V lost 5 bases and J 4 bases, leaving 11 bases between the germline ends. The CDR3 runs 13 residues. The germline V gene has CDR1 MGHDK and CDR2 SYGVNS. Here the CDR3 reads CASSSPNSYGYTF. The CDR3 nucleotides read TGTGCCAGCAGTAGTCCGAACTCCTATGGCTACACCTTC.

The chain links TRBV10-3 to TRBJ1-2, with D tentatively TRBD1 (6 bases). The length of the CDR3 is 14 residues. The V end lost 9 bases, the J end lost 2 bases, and 16 bases lay between the germline ends. Looked up from germline, CDR1 is ENHRY and CDR2 is SYGVKD. The CDR3 here is CAITDRTENYGYTF. Written as DNA, the CDR3 is TGTGCCATTACAGACAGGACGGAGAACTATGGCTACACCTTC.

CDR3 nucleotide sequence: TGTGCCAGCAGTTACACCAGGGGCCATTCGGGGGGCTACACCTTC. It is translated as CASSYTRGHSGGYTF. The gene calls are TRBV6-6 and TRBJ1-2, with TRBD1 as a possible D gene (6 bases). Germline CDR1 reads MNHNY; CDR2 reads SVGAGI (reference sequence). Between the trimmed V and J ends, which lost 2 bases and 8 bases, there was a span of 18 bases. This CDR3 is 15 amino acids long.

V is TRBV21-1 and J is TRBJ1-5. TRBV21-1 is a known pseudogene. This CDR3 is 19 amino acids long. The DNA for the CDR3 is TGTGCCAGCAGCGGAAATCCAGCGTCGATCTTTTGGAGCAATCAGCCCCAGCATTTT. Amino acids: CASSGNPASIFWSNQPQHF.

This clone was seen many times. The V and J genes are TRBV3-1 (or the pseudogene TRBV3-2) and TRBJ1-5; no clear D gene. CDR3 length: 14 residues. CDR1 and CDR2 from the germline V gene are LGHDT and YNNKEL (reference sequence). V was shortened by 0 bases and J by 9 bases, with 12 bases between the two germline ends. The CDR3 region is CASSQDSTLGPQHF. DNA of the CDR3: TGTGCCAGCAGCCAAGATAGCACCCTAGGGCCCCAGCATTTT.

V usage is TRBV19 and J usage is TRBJ1-2, with 7 bases that match TRBD1. CDR1 is LNHDA and CDR2 is SQIVND in the germline V gene (reference sequence). V shed 3 bases, J shed 4 bases, and the junction held 8 bases outside the gene matches. The CDR3 is 15 residues long. The DNA of the CDR3 is TGTGCCAGTAGTATCTCAAGGGACAGCCTCTATGGCTACACCTTC. This encodes CASSISRDSLYGYTF.

The chain employs TRBV4-2 and TRBJ2-3, with 7 bases lining up with TRBD2. J lost 8 bases, V lost 1 base, and 9 bases had no gene match. Germline values: CDR1 LGHNA, CDR2 YNFKEQ. The CDR3 is made up of 15 amino acids. CDR3 DNA sequence: TGTGCCAGCAGCCAAGTGGCGGGAGAAGTCGGTACGCAGTATTTT. Encoded protein: CASSQVAGEVGTQYF.